This is a list of T cell receptor beta chains from one sample in a study of cytomegalovirus exposure and HLA in healthy donors. Produced via immunoSEQ multiplex PCR; TCRdb's table is partial and in-frame only. The profile shows fewer than 200,000 clones, roughly 85% of them singletons. Specimen: PBMCs. These receptors were taken from a man younger than 35 in good health and CMV-seropositive. The CDR3 runs from the conserved cysteine through the conserved F or W. D genes are given only for firm matches. The size of a clone is reported for some rows only, either as once, few or many, or as a class for expanded clones.

TRBJ1-5,NA,TRBV28,NA,TGTGCCAGCAAAACGGTTTATAGCAATCAGCCCCAGCATTTT,CASKTVYSNQPQHF
TRBJ2-1,TRBD2,TRBV28,NA,TGTGCCAGCAGTCCTTCGGGTAGCGGGGCCCCCCCCTATAATTACAATGAGCAGTTCTTC,CASSPSGSGAPPYNYNEQFF
TRBJ2-5,NA,TRBV18,NA,TGTGCCAGCTCACCACCGGTAGGACTATTAGAGACCCAGTACTTC,CASSPPVGLLETQYF
TRBJ1-1,TRBD1,TRBV30,NA,TGTGCCTCTAACCGACGTTGGGACAGGGCGGAGGTTGAAGCTTTCTTT,CASNRRWDRAEVEAFF
TRBJ2-3,NA,TRBV29-1,NA,TGCAGCTCGGGAACGGCAATCACAGATACGCAGTATTTT,CSSGTAITDTQYF
TRBJ2-5,TRBD2,TRBV10-2,NA,TGCGCCAGCAGTGATAGGACTAGCGGCAAAGAGACCCAGTACTTC,CASSDRTSGKETQYF
TRBJ2-1,TRBD2,TRBV9,NA,TGTGCCAGCAGCGGGCTAGCGGGGGAGAGCTCCTACAATGAGCAGTTCTTC,CASSGLAGESSYNEQFF
TRBJ2-7,NA,TRBV5-1,NA,TGCGCCAGCAGCTTGGGAGAACGGGTGACCTTGTACGAGCAGTACTTC,CASSLGERVTLYEQYF
TRBJ1-2,TRBD1,TRBV7-9,NA,TGTGCCAGCAGCTCCTGGACAGGGCCCCGATCTAACTATGGCTACACCTTC,CASSSWTGPRSNYGYTF
TRBJ2-1,TRBD1,TRBV7-8,NA,TGTGCCAGCAGCTTAGCGCGTTTTAGGACAGGGGGAAGTGAGCAGTTCTTC,CASSLARFRTGGSEQFF
TRBJ2-1,NA,TRBV5-1,NA,TGCGCCAGCAGCCTCCAGGGGATATACAATGAGCAGTTCTTC,CASSLQGIYNEQFF
TRBJ2-5,NA,TRBV30,NA,TGTGCCTGGAGTCTGGGCGGGCCCCTGAAGACCCAGTACTTC,CAWSLGGPLKTQYF
TRBJ1-2,TRBD1,TRBV2,once,TGTGCCAGCAGTGTAGGACAGGGGTATGGCTACACCTTC,CASSVGQGYGYTF
TRBJ2-7,TRBD1,TRBV11-2,NA,TGTGCCAGCAGCTTAGCACAGGGGCTGATCTACGAGCAGTACTTC,CASSLAQGLIYEQYF
TRBJ1-3,NA,TRBV7-7,NA,TGTGCCAGCAGCAGGGGAACGGGTCCAGGAAACACCATATATTTT,CASSRGTGPGNTIYF
TRBJ2-1,TRBD2,TRBV27,few,TGTGCCAGCAGTTTATCGGCTAGCGGTTACAATGAGCAGTTCTTC,CASSLSASGYNEQFF
TRBJ2-3,TRBD2,TRBV30,NA,TGTGCCTGGGGTCCGGGACTAAACACAGATACGCAGTATTTT,CAWGPGLNTDTQYF
TRBJ2-5,NA,TRBV7-8,NA,TGTGCCAGCAGCTTTGGCAGCCAAGAGACCCAGTACTTC,CASSFGSQETQYF
TRBJ1-1,NA,TRBV5-1,NA,TGCGCCAGCAGCTGGCGGGCTCCAAACACTGAAGCTTTCTTT,CASSWRAPNTEAFF
TRBJ2-5,TRBD2,TRBV30,NA,TGTGCCTGGACTAGCGGGAGTTTGGGGGAGACCCAGTACTTC,CAWTSGSLGETQYF